What follows are 14 T cell receptor beta chains derived from one specimen sequenced in a study of response to subunit inactivated influenza vaccine (dated by TCRdb to the late 2010s). Libraries were built with RT-PCR. Sequencing was carried out with an Illumina HiSeq 2500. TCRdb took the public reads, trimmed them with fastp at Q25, ran MiXCR for clone calling and kept in-frame beta chains. Each entry merges the rows of one CDR3 protein and shows their most common DNA and genes. The sample yields about 650,000 distinct CDR3 sequences; 14% were counted once. The ten largest account for 7.5% to 9% of the sample. The material sequenced was PBMCs from blood, taken around two weeks before vaccination. Receptor source: a man in his forties or fifties who received an inactivated influenza vaccine. Donor details come from another sample of the same person, matched by shared clones.

CDR3 residues: CASSLGTWHGYTF. DNA for the CDR3: TGTGCCAGCAGTTTGGGAACGTGGCATGGCTACACCTTC. The chain recombines TRBV12-3 or TRBV12-4 with TRBJ1-2; no firm D call. V was clipped by 3 bases and J by 6 bases, with 11 bases between them. The CDR3 is made up of 13 amino acids.

This clonotype was recorded a few times. The chain is built from TRBV7-9 and TRBJ2-5, with TRBD1 as a possible D gene (6 bases). The V gene's germline CDR1 is SEHNR and CDR2 FQNEAQ (reference sequence). CDR3 size: 17 residues. V gave up 0 bases and J gave up 5 bases, with 19 bases separating them. DNA for the CDR3: TGTGCCAGCAGCTTAGCGAGAGGACAGTCTGAGTGGGAGACCCAGTACTTC. Its protein product is CASSLARGQSEWETQYF.

CDR3: CASSLPLLNTEAFF. The CDR3 DNA follows: TGTGCCAGCAGTCTCCCCCTATTGAACACTGAAGCTTTCTTT. The V gene is TRBV12-3 or TRBV12-4, the J gene TRBJ1-1; no reliable D call. V lost 5 bases and J 0 bases, leaving 10 bases between the germline ends. This CDR3 has 14 residues.

This clonotype was observed many times. V and J are TRBV5-4 and TRBJ2-7; 7 bases are shared with TRBD1. This CDR3 has 12 residues. V lost 4 bases and J lost 4; bases outside the gene matches: 2. Germline V gives CDR1 SGHNT, CDR2 YYREEE (reference sequence). For the CDR3, the DNA is TGTGCCAGCAGCAAACAGGGGTACGAGCAGTACTTC. Translated, it gives CASSKQGYEQYF.

This clonotype was found many times. The CDR3 region is CASSYEEGRPYEQYF. The CDR3 DNA reads TGTGCCAGCAGTTACGAGGAGGGCAGACCCTACGAGCAGTACTTC. The chain is built from TRBV6-2 or TRBV6-3 and TRBJ2-7; D might be TRBD2 (6 bases). Trimming cost V 2 bases and J 2 bases, with 13 bases left between them. CDR1 MNHEY and CDR2 SVGEGT come from the germline V gene. This CDR3 contains 15 residues.

This clonotype turned up a few times. The rearrangement uses TRBV5-1 and TRBJ2-3, with 10 nucleotides matching TRBD1. Germline trimming cut 6 bases from V and 4 bases from J; bases unmatched to any gene: 5. Germline values: CDR1 SGHRS, CDR2 YFSETQ. The CDR3 totals 14 residues. This CDR3 is CASKRDRGSDTQYF. The CDR3 DNA reads as TGCGCCAGCAAACGGGACAGGGGTTCAGATACGCAGTATTTT.

The V gene is TRBV6-2 or TRBV6-3, the J gene TRBJ2-7; 8 nucleotides align to TRBD2. The V gene's germline CDR1 is MNHEY and CDR2 SVGEGT. The ends lost 0 bases at V and 6 bases at J; junction bases unmatched: 7. CDR3 length: 15 amino acids. DNA for the CDR3: TGTGCCAGCAGTTACTCACCGGGAGGGAATGTCGAGCAGTACTTC. This encodes CASSYSPGGNVEQYF.

This clonotype occurred a few times. The CDR3, as DNA: TGCAGCGTTGGTCCGGGCATGAACACTGAAGCTTTCTTT. It translates to CSVGPGMNTEAFF. This chain joins TRBV29-1 and TRBJ1-1; D is unclear. The CDR3 is 13 residues long. The V end lost 4 bases, the J end lost 0 bases, and 9 bases lay between the germline ends. CDR1 SQVTM and CDR2 ANQGSEA come from the germline V gene. The full variable domain, its missing parts supplied by reference TRBV29-1 and TRBJ1-1, is SAVISQKPSRDICQRGTSLTIQCQVDSQVTMMFWYRQQPGQSLTLIATANQGSEATYESGFVIDKFPISRPNLTFSTLTVSNMSPEDSSIYLCSVGPGMNTEAFFGQGTRLTVV.

This clonotype was detected ten times or more. The rearrangement uses TRBV5-1 and TRBJ1-1, with a weak D call TRBD1 (6 bases). V gave up 2 bases and J gave up 7 bases, with 9 bases separating them. CDR1 and CDR2 (germline): SGHRS, YFSETQ. CDR3 length: 12 amino acids. CDR3 sequence: CASSFGGGEAFF. CDR3 in DNA: TGCGCCAGCAGCTTCGGGGGCGGTGAAGCTTTCTTT. The whole variable domain, filled in from reference TRBV5-1 and TRBJ1-1, reads KAGVTQTPRYLIKTRGQQVTLSCSPISGHRSVSWYQQTPGQGLQFLFEYFSETQRNKGNFPGRFSGRQFSNSRSEMNVSTLELGDSALYLCASSFGGGEAFFGQGTRLTVV.

The rearrangement links TRBV19 to TRBJ2-7, with a possible D match to TRBD1 (5 bases). Germline V gene data show CDR1 as LNHDA and CDR2 as SQIVND (reference sequence). The CDR3 consists of 14 residues. V shed 5 bases and J shed 2 bases, with 13 bases lying between them. The CDR3 sequence: CASSPSARAYEQYF. In DNA form, the CDR3 reads TGTGCCAGTAGTCCGTCCGCCAGGGCCTACGAGCAGTACTTC.

The rearrangement uses TRBV28 and TRBJ2-1, with D possibly matching TRBD2 (5 bases). The CDR3 loop spans 13 amino acids. Trimming left V 7 bases short and J 12 bases short, with 19 bases between. CDR1 is MDHEN and CDR2 is SYDVKM in the germline V gene. CDR3 sequence reads: CASTRPLESGQFF. As DNA, the CDR3 is TGTGCCAGCACCCGCCCCCTTGAAAGCGGGCAGTTCTTC.

This clonotype appeared a few times. The chain has TRBV12-3 or TRBV12-4 and TRBJ2-1, with 7 nucleotides matching TRBD2. V lost 6 bases and J lost 6; bases outside the gene matches: 11. This CDR3 comprises 15 residues. As DNA, the CDR3 is TGTGCCAGCAGCCCGGCGGGGGAACGTTTCAATGAGCAGTTCTTC. Translating it yields CASSPAGERFNEQFF.

The sample holds many counts of this clonotype. This chain joins TRBV4-1 and TRBJ2-7; tentatively, D is TRBD2 (5 bases). Trimming shortened V by 0 bases and J by 0 bases, and 18 bases separated the two germline ends. There are 18 residues in the CDR3. Per the germline V gene, CDR1 is MGHRA and CDR2 is YSYEKL. The CDR3 region has the DNA TGCGCCAGCAGCCAAGATGTTTCCCGCGGGCTAAGCTCCTACGAGCAGTACTTC. Its protein is CASSQDVSRGLSSYEQYF.

This clonotype was found many times. The rearrangement joins TRBV5-1 to TRBJ1-1, with 8 nucleotides matching TRBD1. The CDR3 sequence is 13 residues long. V gave up 0 bases and J gave up 7 bases; unmatched junction bases: 2. Germline CDR1 reads SGHRS; CDR2 reads YFSETQ. The CDR3 here is CASSLVGQGEAFF. In DNA, the CDR3 is TGCGCCAGCAGCTTGGTTGGACAGGGTGAAGCTTTCTTT. The complete variable domain, with remaining parts taken from reference TRBV5-1 and TRBJ1-1, reads KAGVTQTPRYLIKTRGQQVTLSCSPISGHRSVSWYQQTPGQGLQFLFEYFSETQRNKGNFPGRFSGRQFSNSRSEMNVSTLELGDSALYLCASSLVGQGEAFFGQGTRLTVV.